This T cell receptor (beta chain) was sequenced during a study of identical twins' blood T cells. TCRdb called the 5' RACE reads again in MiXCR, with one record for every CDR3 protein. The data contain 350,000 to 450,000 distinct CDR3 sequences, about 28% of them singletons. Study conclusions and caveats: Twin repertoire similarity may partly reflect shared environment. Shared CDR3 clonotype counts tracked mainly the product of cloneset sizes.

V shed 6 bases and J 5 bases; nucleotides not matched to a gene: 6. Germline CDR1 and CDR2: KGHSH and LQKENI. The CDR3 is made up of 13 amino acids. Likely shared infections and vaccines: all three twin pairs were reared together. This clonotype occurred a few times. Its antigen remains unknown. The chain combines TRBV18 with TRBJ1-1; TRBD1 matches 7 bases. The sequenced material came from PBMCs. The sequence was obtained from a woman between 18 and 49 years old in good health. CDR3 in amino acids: CASSRSGGTEAFF. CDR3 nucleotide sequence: TGTGCCAGCTCCCGATCAGGGGGAACTGAAGCTTTCTTT.